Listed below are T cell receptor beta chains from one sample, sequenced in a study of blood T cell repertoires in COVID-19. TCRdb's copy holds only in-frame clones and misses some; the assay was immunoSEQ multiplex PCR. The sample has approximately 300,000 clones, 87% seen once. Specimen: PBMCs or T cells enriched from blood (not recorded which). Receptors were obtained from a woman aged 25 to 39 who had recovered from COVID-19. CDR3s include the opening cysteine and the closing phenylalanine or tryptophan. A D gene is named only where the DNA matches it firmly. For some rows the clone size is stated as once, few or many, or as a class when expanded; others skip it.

CASTPGGSTEAFF | TGTGCCAGCACCCCTGGGGGGTCCACTGAAGCTTTCTTT | 13 | . | TRBJ1-1 | . | TRBV28
CSASSGFPNQPQHF | TGCAGTGCTAGTTCGGGGTTCCCAAATCAGCCCCAGCATTTT | 14 | . | TRBJ1-5 | . | TRBV20-1
CASSLGAFDQPQHF | TGTGCCAGCAGCTTAGGGGCCTTCGATCAGCCCCAGCATTTT | 14 | . | TRBJ1-5 | . | TRBV7-2
CASSRTSETDTQYF | TGTGCCAGCTCACGAACTAGCGAAACAGATACGCAGTATTTT | 14 | . | TRBJ2-3 | TRBD2 | TRBV18
CASSWREGTGKFGYTF | TGTGCCAGCAGCTGGCGCGAGGGGACAGGGAAGTTTGGCTACACCTTC | 16 | few | TRBJ1-2 | TRBD1 | TRBV5-4
CASSTGGMNSPLHF | TGCGCCAGCAGCACGGGGGGCATGAATTCACCCCTCCACTTT | 14 | . | TRBJ1-6 | . | TRBV5-1
CASSPHGQGAEGANVLTF | TGCGCCAGCAGCCCCCACGGCCAGGGGGCGGAGGGGGCCAACGTCCTGACTTTC | 18 | . | TRBJ2-6 | TRBD1 | TRBV4-1
CASSAGGGTVEEQYF | TGTGCCAGCAGCGCAGGTGGGGGGACTGTTGAAGAGCAGTACTTC | 15 | few | TRBJ2-7 | . | TRBV9
CASSLGQNYGYTF | TGCGCCAGCAGCTTAGGACAGAACTATGGCTACACCTTC | 13 | . | TRBJ1-2 | . | TRBV5-1
CASSLATATSGGDTQYF | TGTGCCAGCAGCTTAGCGACCGCGACTAGCGGGGGGGATACGCAGTATTTT | 17 | . | TRBJ2-3 | TRBD2 | TRBV7-9
CASQIFIRLAGLHNEQFF | TGTGCCAGCCAGATTTTTATTCGACTAGCGGGGCTTCACAATGAGCAGTTCTTC | 18 | . | TRBJ2-1 | TRBD2 | TRBV28
CASSLGRDRVYLGYTF | TGTGCCAGCAGCTTGGGTCGGGACAGGGTTTATCTTGGCTACACCTTC | 16 | . | TRBJ1-2 | TRBD1 | TRBV5-4
CASSSRVGTGHTDTQYF | TGTGCCAGCAGCTCCCGGGTAGGGACAGGGCACACAGATACGCAGTATTTT | 17 | . | TRBJ2-3 | TRBD1 | TRBV7-8
CASSLVEGMWYTF | TGCGCCAGCAGCTTGGTAGAGGGTATGTGGTACACCTTC | 13 | few | TRBJ1-2 | . | TRBV5-1
CASSLVSSYEQYF | TGTGCCAGCAGCCTGGTCAGCTCCTACGAGCAGTACTTC | 13 | . | TRBJ2-7 | . | TRBV6-6
CASSLGGSSRPYNEQFF | TGTGCCAGCAGCCTCGGGGGGTCGAGTAGGCCCTACAATGAGCAGTTCTTC | 17 | . | TRBJ2-1 | TRBD2 | TRBV5-6
CASGGQGNTEAFF | TGTGCCAGCGGGGGCCAGGGTAACACTGAAGCTTTCTTT | 13 | . | TRBJ1-1 | . | TRBV27
CASSPVLSVPNYGYTF | TGTGCCAGCAGCCCTGTATTGTCAGTCCCTAACTATGGCTACACCTTC | 16 | . | TRBJ1-2 | . | TRBV7-2
CASSLAGAGYNEQFF | TGTGCCAGCAGCTTGGCAGGGGCGGGCTACAATGAGCAGTTCTTC | 15 | once | TRBJ2-1 | . | TRBV5-4
CASSQDYAGMVDTQYF | TGCGCCAGCAGCCAAGATTACGCAGGGATGGTAGATACGCAGTATTTT | 16 | . | TRBJ2-3 | . | TRBV4-1
CASSLSGKTGNTIYF | TGTGCCAGCAGTTTATCCGGGAAGACTGGAAACACCATATATTTT | 15 | . | TRBJ1-3 | . | TRBV27
CASSLLSSGNTIYF | TGTGCCAGCAGCTTATTGAGCTCTGGAAACACCATATATTTT | 14 | . | TRBJ1-3 | . | TRBV7-2
CASSYSSSGGNEQYF | TGTGCCAGCAGTTACTCGAGTAGCGGGGGCAACGAGCAGTACTTC | 15 | . | TRBJ2-7 | TRBD2 | TRBV6-5
CASTSGGGSYNEQFF | TGTGCCAGTACCAGCGGGGGTGGCTCCTACAATGAGCAGTTCTTC | 15 | . | TRBJ2-1 | TRBD2 | TRBV19
CASRRRGQLYGYTF | TGTGCCAGCAGACGTCGAGGTCAACTTTATGGCTACACCTTC | 14 | . | TRBJ1-2 | . | TRBV27